These 5 T cell receptor beta chains originate from one sample sequenced in a study of blood T cell repertoires in COVID-19 (dated by TCRdb to between 2020 and 2021). Library preparation was by the immunoSEQ multiplex PCR assay. The table was pulled from immuneACCESS by TCRdb, which kept in-frame rearrangements only. Such tables lose some clones; where checked, under half of the loss comes from unresolved V genes, and the rest has no known cause. Present in this sample are some 54,000 clones, around four fifths of which were seen just once. The ten largest clonotypes hold about 2% of the sample. Sequenced material: peripheral blood. The receptors stem from a woman in her fifties or sixties with acute or convalescent COVID-19.

This chain links TRBV24-1 with TRBJ1-2; D may be TRBD1 (5 bases). With 2 bases removed from V and 2 bases from J, the gap between germline ends came to 5 bases. Germline-derived CDR1 and CDR2 are KGHDR and SFDVKD. CDR3 length: 13 residues. Here the CDR3 DNA reads TGTGCCACCAGTGATTCAGGGAACTATGGCTACACCTTC. Its translation is CATSDSGNYGYTF.

CDR3: CASSVIGLAQETQYF. In DNA form, the CDR3 reads TGTGCCAGCAGCGTAATAGGGCTAGCCCAAGAGACCCAGTACTTC. The chain combines TRBV9 with TRBJ2-5; perhaps TRBD2 as D (5 bases). CDR1 is SGDLS, CDR2 YYNGEE, per germline. This CDR3 spans 15 amino acids. The V end lost 1 base, the J end lost 1 base, and 11 bases lay between the germline ends.

This chain uses TRBV14 with TRBJ1-2, with D unclear. The V gene's germline CDR1 is SGHDN and CDR2 FVKESK. The CDR3 has 13 amino acids. The V end lost 4 bases, the J end lost 7 bases, and 13 bases lay between the germline ends. The DNA of the CDR3 is TGTGCCAGCAGCCGAGTGCCCGGTTCTGGCTACACCTTC. Residues: CASSRVPGSGYTF.

The CDR3 protein is CASNSAGPGWGNQPQHF. In DNA form, the CDR3 reads TGTGCCAGTAATTCTGCAGGCCCGGGATGGGGCAATCAGCCCCAGCATTTT. This chain uses TRBV19 with TRBJ1-5; D gene unclear. V was pared by 7 bases and J by 2 bases, with 21 bases between. CDR1 is LNHDA, CDR2 SQIVND, per germline (reference sequence). The CDR3 loop spans 17 amino acids. Supplemented by reference TRBV19 and TRBJ1-5, the full variable domain reads DGGITQSPKYLFRKEGQNVTLSCEQNLNHDAMYWYRQDPGQGLRLIYYSQIVNDFQKGDIAEGYSVSREKKESFPLTVTSAQKNPTAFYLCASNSAGPGWGNQPQHFGDGTRLSIL.

The chain couples TRBV3-1 (or the pseudogene TRBV3-2) to TRBJ2-2; the match to TRBD2 covers 9 bases. The CDR3 length is 16 residues. V lost 4 bases to trimming and J lost 6 bases; unmatched junction nucleotides: 9. CDR1 and CDR2 (germline): LGHDT, YNNKEL (reference sequence). CDR3 in DNA: TGTGCCAGCAGCCCCCCTAAGGCGGGGGGGCCCGGGGAGCTGTTTTTT. Protein product: CASSPPKAGGPGELFF.